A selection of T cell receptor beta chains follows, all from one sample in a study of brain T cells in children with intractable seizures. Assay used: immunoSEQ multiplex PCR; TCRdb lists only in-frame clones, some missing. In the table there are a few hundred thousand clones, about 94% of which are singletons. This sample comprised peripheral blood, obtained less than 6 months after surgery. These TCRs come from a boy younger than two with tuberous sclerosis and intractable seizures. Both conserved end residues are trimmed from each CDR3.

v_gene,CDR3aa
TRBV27,ASSPGYMNTEAF
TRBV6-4,NSQGRSNQPQH
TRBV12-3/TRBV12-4,ASSLAGDNEQF
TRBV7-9,ASSLGSAGVAGYNEQF
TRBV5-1,ASSSAGGGYTGELF
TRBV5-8,ASSLGRNTQY
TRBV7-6,ASSLGAPTSGDYNEQF
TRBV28,ASSSPQGGGTEAF
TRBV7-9,ASSSLLLAGHNEQF
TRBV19,ASSTKEGARSYEQY
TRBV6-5,ASSLAGTSGNEQF
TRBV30,AWSNRRNSPLH
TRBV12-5,ASGLAGQLLMNTEAF
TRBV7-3,ASSLGAADTDTQY
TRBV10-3,AIRFSGLASYNEQF
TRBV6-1,ASSDPTGGNQPQH
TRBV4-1,ASSQGELANYGYT
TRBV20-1,SASRLITG
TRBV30,AWSVDGGYNSPLH
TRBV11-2,ASSADRVAGNTIY
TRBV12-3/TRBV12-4,ASSRPSGGYT
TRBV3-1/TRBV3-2,ASSRLLHDEQF
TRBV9,ASSAGTSRTDTQY
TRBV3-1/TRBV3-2,ASSQDPNTIY
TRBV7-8,ASSLAGQGWETQY
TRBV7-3,ASSLNSPGETQY
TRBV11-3,ASSYRVEKLF
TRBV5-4,ASSLVGLDKDTQY
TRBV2,ASSGTADRALAGELF
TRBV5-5,ASTPANTGELF
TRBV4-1,ASSRGPRGTEAF
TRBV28,ASRWTGGSYEQY
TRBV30,AWSVRGYEQY
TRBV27,ASSLEQGDEQY
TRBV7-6,ASSPDTFNQPQH
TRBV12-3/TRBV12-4,ASSRPNSPLH
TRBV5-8,ASSLRAASLSNQPQH
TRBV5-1,ASSLARSEAPNTEAF
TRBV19,ASSIASTGSYGYT
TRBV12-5,ASGLGTRFQETQY
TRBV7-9,ASSLMFSGRDYGYT
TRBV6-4,ASRRTGQYYEQY